This entry lists 8 T cell receptor beta chains sequenced from one sample in a study of blood T cell repertoires in COVID-19. Assay: immunoSEQ multiplex PCR; the TCRdb copy retains only in-frame clones and omits some. In the table there are some 200,000 clones, approximately 79% of which are singletons. Sequencing was performed on PBMCs or T cells enriched from blood (not recorded which). These receptors originate from a woman in her sixties with acute COVID-19.

V usage is TRBV5-1 and J usage is TRBJ1-5; TRBD1 matches 10 bases. V gave up 4 bases and J gave up 5 bases; unmatched junction bases: 9. The germline CDR1 and CDR2 sequences are SGHRS and YFSETQ. This CDR3 spans 16 amino acids. Here the CDR3 reads CASSPGQGWGYQPQHF. The CDR3 DNA sequence: TGCGCCAGCAGCCCGGGACAGGGGTGGGGGTATCAGCCCCAGCATTTT.

The V gene is TRBV10-3, the J gene TRBJ2-5; TRBD2 matches 10 bases. Germline trimming cut 3 bases from V and 5 bases from J; bases unmatched to any gene: 6. Germline V gene data show CDR1 as ENHRY and CDR2 as SYGVKD. CDR3 length: 15 amino acids. The CDR3 DNA reads as TGTGCCATCAGTGATCTAGCGGGGGATAGTGAGACCCAGTACTTC. Translation: CAISDLAGDSETQYF.

V is TRBV4-3 and J is TRBJ1-4; D remains unclear. Germline CDR1 is LGHNA and CDR2 is YSLEER. The V end was cut by 4 bases, the J end by 1 base, with 13 bases between. There are 16 residues in the CDR3. This CDR3 reads CASSLRRGGTNEKLFF. Written as DNA, the CDR3 is TGCGCCAGCAGCCTCCGGCGGGGAGGAACTAATGAAAAACTGTTTTTT.

This clone was seen only once. The chain uses TRBV19 and TRBJ1-4, with a tentative D call TRBD1 (5 bases). This CDR3 region has 13 residues. Per germline, CDR1 LNHDA and CDR2 SQIVND (reference sequence). Trimming pared 5 bases from V and 4 bases from J, leaving 8 bases between. CDR3 residues: CASSWGDNEKLFF. The DNA for the CDR3 is TGTGCCAGTAGTTGGGGGGATAATGAAAAACTGTTTTTT. Combining the CDR3 with reference TRBV19 and TRBJ1-4 gives the whole variable domain DGGITQSPKYLFRKEGQNVTLSCEQNLNHDAMYWYRQDPGQGLRLIYYSQIVNDFQKGDIAEGYSVSREKKESFPLTVTSAQKNPTAFYLCASSWGDNEKLFFGSGTQLSVL.

As concerns this clone: At the DNA level, this CDR3 is encoded by other sequences in the same sample as well. The chain has TRBV7-2 and TRBJ2-3; D is possibly TRBD1 (5 bases). The length of the CDR3 is 13 residues. Deletions cut 1 base from V and 4 bases from J, with 6 bases between. The germline V gene has CDR1 SGHTA and CDR2 FQGNSA. The CDR3, as DNA: TGTGCCAGCAGCTTAGGGGGCCCAGATACGCAGTATTTT. This encodes CASSLGGPDTQYF.

The V gene is TRBV3-1 (or the pseudogene TRBV3-2), the J gene TRBJ1-5; D not resolved. The V end lost 0 bases, the J end lost 1 base, and 7 bases lay between the germline ends. CDR1 is LGHDT and CDR2 is YNNKEL in the germline V gene (reference sequence). This CDR3 is 15 amino acids long. The CDR3, as DNA: TGTGCCAGCAGCCAAGAGTACGGGAGCAATCAGCCCCAGCATTTT. Its protein is CASSQEYGSNQPQHF.

V and J are TRBV7-9 and TRBJ1-3; no clear D. From germline, CDR1 is SEHNR and CDR2 FQNEAQ (reference sequence). The CDR3 length is 14 residues. With 5 bases removed from V and 4 bases from J, the gap between germline ends came to 12 bases. The CDR3 here is CASSQTDWGNTIYF. In DNA form, the CDR3 reads TGTGCCAGCAGCCAAACCGACTGGGGAAACACCATATATTTT.

The chain links TRBV9 to TRBJ2-7; 11 nucleotides agree with TRBD2. V gave up 6 bases and J gave up 0 bases; unmatched junction bases: 17. This CDR3 spans 19 amino acids. Looked up from germline, CDR1 is SGDLS and CDR2 is YYNGEE. The CDR3 DNA reads as TGTGCCAGCACCCATTATAGCGGGAGGGTAATTTCAAGCTCCTACGAGCAGTACTTC. It specifies CASTHYSGRVISSSYEQYF.